This is a list of T cell receptor beta chains from one sample in a study of blood T cell repertoires in COVID-19. Produced via immunoSEQ multiplex PCR; TCRdb's table is partial and in-frame only. The sample records roughly 50,000 clones, roughly 87% being singletons. Material for sequencing was peripheral blood. The receptors originated from a human donor with active COVID-19. The donor label of this sample is uncertain. The CDR3 runs from the conserved cysteine through the conserved F or W. A D gene is named only where the DNA matches it firmly. A clone size is listed for some rows: how often the clone was seen (once, few, many), or a class if it is expanded.

>TRBV3-1/TRBV3-2|.|TRBJ2-3|few|16
CASSQDASVFTDTQYF
TGTGCCAGCAGCCAAGACGCTAGCGTTTTCACAGATACGCAGTATTTT
>TRBV3-1/TRBV3-2|.|TRBJ1-6|.|13
CASSLTGNSPLHF
TGTGCCAGCAGCCTGACGGGTAATTCACCCCTCCACTTT
>TRBV7-8|.|TRBJ2-7|.|16
CASSLVWGYSADEQYF
TGTGCCAGCAGCTTAGTATGGGGATATAGCGCCGACGAGCAGTACTTC
>TRBV29-1|.|TRBJ1-1|.|13
CSVAARGDTEAFF
TGCAGCGTTGCTGCCCGGGGGGACACTGAAGCTTTCTTT
>TRBV15|.|TRBJ2-6|.|18
CATSRTRQGSSGANVLTF
TGTGCCACCAGCAGAACGCGGCAGGGGAGCTCTGGGGCCAACGTCCTGACTTTC
>TRBV7-3|TRBD2|TRBJ2-3|.|14
CASSPSGGADTQYF
TGTGCCAGCAGTCCAAGCGGGGGGGCAGATACGCAGTATTTT
>TRBV3-1/TRBV3-2|.|TRBJ1-1|.|15
CASSHGRDANTEAFF
TGTGCCAGCAGCCACGGACGGGATGCCAACACTGAAGCTTTCTTT
>TRBV19|TRBD1|TRBJ2-7|.|15
CASSITGGVNYEQYF
TGTGCCAGTAGTATTACAGGGGGTGTCAATTACGAGCAGTACTTC
>TRBV4-3|.|TRBJ1-5|.|16
CASSQDNRYSNQPQHF
TGCGCCAGCAGCCAAGATAACAGATATAGCAATCAGCCCCAGCATTTT
>TRBV18|.|TRBJ2-5|.|14
CASSRGEEQETQYF
TGTGCCAGCTCACGTGGGGAGGAGCAAGAGACCCAGTACTTC
>TRBV6-1|.|TRBJ1-5|.|14
CASSEGARNQPQHF
TGTGCCAGCAGTGAAGGCGCCCGCAATCAGCCCCAGCATTTT
>TRBV4-2|TRBD1|TRBJ2-7|.|16
CASSQGQTGVDREQYF
TGTGCCAGCAGCCAAGGTCAAACAGGGGTGGACCGGGAGCAGTACTTC
>TRBV18|TRBD1|TRBJ2-7|once|15
CASSPQTGQTYEQYF
TGTGCCAGCTCACCACAAACGGGACAGACCTACGAGCAGTACTTC
>TRBV19|TRBD2|TRBJ2-1|.|14
CASSREGRDNEQFF
TGTGCCAGTAGTAGGGAGGGTAGGGACAATGAGCAGTTCTTC